The TCR beta chain described here comes from a study of T cell responses to AZD1222 COVID-19 vaccine. General study points: After two AZD1222 doses, spike-specific TCR breadth and depth rose versus day 0. AZD1222 recipients seropositive at baseline numbered only six. Nearly half of spike-specific TCRs reportedly target unmutated variant regions. White British people made up most donors, females outnumbered males, and clonal diversity was possibly underestimated.

Details on this clone: The antigen is not known.

The CDR3 is made up of 14 amino acids. The V and J ends lost 0 bases and 7 bases respectively, with 9 bases between them. Germline loops: CDR1 ENHRY, CDR2 SYGVKD. The protocol was immunoSEQ multiplex PCR, while the TCRdb copy is restricted to in-frame clones and leaves out a portion. This table holds tens of thousands of clones, roughly 87% found once. The rearrangement links TRBV10-3 to TRBJ2-2; weak D call: TRBD1 (6 bases). The input for sequencing was peripheral blood, taken on day 0 of AZD1222 vaccination. This TCR was recovered from an adult in good health. CDR3 bases: TGTGCCATCAGTGAGTCGAACAGGGTCGGGGAGCTGTTTTTT. Protein: CAISESNRVGELFF.